What follows describes a single T cell receptor (beta chain). The antigen remains undetermined. Germline lookup yields CDR1 SGHRS and CDR2 YFSETQ. Trimming at V came to 4 bases and at J to 3 bases, leaving 5 bases not matched to a gene. The length of the CDR3 is 15 residues. These data belong to a study of cytomegalovirus exposure and HLA in healthy donors. About the study: Researchers previously reported finding fewer than 140 million unique TCR beta sequences from around 200 million T cells.

Overall study findings and caveats: A previous analysis found most TCR beta V segments productive roughly 87% or roughly 30% of the time.

The PCR contained 60 Vbeta and 13 Jbeta primers. Authors' analysis steps: Tens of millions of unique TCR beta chains, around 11 million of them shared, were counted by a later analysis. TCRdb's copy holds only in-frame clones and misses some; the assay was immunoSEQ multiplex PCR. V, J and clone size are those of that table, while D and trimming were read from the DNA. This table holds around 300,000 clones, 84% found once. The TCR originated in a woman aged 40 to 50 in good health and CMV-seropositive. Sequences were obtained from PBMCs. The chain is built from TRBV5-1 and TRBJ2-2; 8 nucleotides line up with TRBD1. CDR3 in DNA: TGCGCCAGCAGCGCCAGGGGGCCCGACACCGGGGAGCTGTTTTTT. Its translation is CASSARGPDTGELFF. Drawing the rest from reference TRBV5-1 and TRBJ2-2, the complete variable domain is KAGVTQTPRYLIKTRGQQVTLSCSPISGHRSVSWYQQTPGQGLQFLFEYFSETQRNKGNFPGRFSGRQFSNSRSEMNVSTLELGDSALYLCASSARGPDTGELFFGEGSRLTVL.